The entry below gives a single TCR beta chain sequence along with its context. Antigen specificity is unknown. This sample was taken from a study of OX40 agonist ivuxolimab in advanced cancers. The wider study: Patients achieving partial responses numbered three: one hepatocellular carcinoma case and two cutaneous melanoma cases. The study, taken as a whole, reports: The CD4+ and CD8+ T cells in the blood had expanded clonally by week 6 at 0.1 to 3.0 mg/kg. Some of the lowest clonal expansion was seen in partial responders at 0.1-3.0 mg/kg.

Blood was sampled at baseline, cycle 4 day 1, and cycle 7 day 1. Germline CDR1 reads SQVTM; CDR2 reads ANQGSEA. The V gene lost 6 bases and the J gene lost 4 bases, with 10 bases spanning the gap. The CDR3 extends over 11 amino acids. Method: immunoSEQ multiplex PCR; TCRdb's copy keeps in-frame clones and lacks some. The sample has fewer than 55,000 clones, about 83% seen once. The sequence came from an adult with an advanced solid tumor such as melanoma, head and neck, liver or kidney cancer. The rearrangement uses TRBV29-1 and TRBJ2-7; D is unresolved. The source was CD4+ or CD8+ T cells sorted from blood, collected in a trial of the OX40 agonist ivuxolimab. The CDR3 is CSVGDGYEQYF. The CDR3 DNA reads as TGCAGCGTCGGTGACGGTTACGAGCAGTACTTC.